A single sample is the source of the 2 T cell receptor beta chains below, sequenced in a study of blood T cell repertoires in COVID-19. Clones were sequenced by immunoSEQ multiplex PCR, and TCRdb holds only the in-frame ones, with some missing. The data show 120,000 to 150,000 clones, 87% seen once. What was sequenced was peripheral blood. The origin of the receptors is an older man with acute or convalescent COVID-19.

The V call is TRBV28, the J call TRBJ1-2; 8 bases line up with TRBD1. V was clipped by 5 bases and J by 5 bases; unmatched bases: 10. Germline CDR1 is MDHEN and CDR2 is SYDVKM. CDR3 length: 15 amino acids. CDR3 residues: CASSLRQGHAYGYTF. The CDR3 nucleotides read TGTGCCAGCAGTCTGCGACAGGGGCACGCGTATGGCTACACCTTC.

In its sample, this clone was seen once. The chain links TRBV5-6 to TRBJ1-2; 11 bases are shared with TRBD1. Germline CDR1 and CDR2: SGHDT and YYEEEE. V was pared by 4 bases and J by 7 bases, with 9 bases of the junction left unmatched. The CDR3 covers 15 residues. The CDR3 sequence: CASSPPGTGGSGYTF. The DNA of the CDR3 is TGTGCCAGCAGCCCCCCCGGGACAGGGGGAAGTGGCTACACCTTC.